These 31 T cell receptor beta chains originate from one sample sequenced in a study of cytomegalovirus exposure and HLA in healthy donors (dated by TCRdb to about 2017). The method behind the library was the immunoSEQ multiplex PCR assay. For the multiplex PCR, a mixture combining 60 forward primers for TCR Vbeta segments and 13 reverse primers for TCR Jbeta segments was used. Drawn from immuneACCESS, this table holds only the in-frame rearrangements with V and J called that TCRdb kept. Clones are partly lost; checked studies trace under half to an unresolved V gene and leave the rest unexplained. The sample table lists roughly 68,000 clones, 66% of them with a count of one. Less than 25% of the sample goes to the ten largest clones. Specimen: PBMCs. The source of these receptors is a man aged 40-49 years in good health and CMV-seropositive.

Only a few counts were recorded for this clone. This chain joins TRBV30 and TRBJ2-3; 7 bases align to TRBD1. The J segment lost 0 bases and the V segment lost 0 bases, leaving 0 bases of the junction unmatched. In germline, CDR1 is GTSNPN, CDR2 SVGIG (reference sequence). This CDR3 contains 14 residues. CDR3 DNA sequence: TGTGCCTGGAGTGTAGGGGGCAGCACAGATACGCAGTATTTT. It yields the protein CAWSVGGSTDTQYF.

The chain employs TRBV11-3 and TRBJ2-5, with D possibly TRBD2 on 5 matching bases. CDR1 and CDR2 (germline): SGHNT, YENEEA. Trimming took off 0 bases at V and 5 bases at J, with 13 bases between the two ends. CDR3 length: 15 residues. This chain's CDR3 is CASSLEAGSVETQYF. The CDR3 DNA reads as TGTGCCAGCAGCTTAGAGGCGGGTTCAGTGGAGACCCAGTACTTC.

The rearrangement uses TRBV13 and TRBJ1-4; TRBD1 aligns across 9 bases. The CDR3 runs to 14 residues. Germline lookup yields CDR1 PRHDT and CDR2 FYEKMQ (reference sequence). V lost 4 bases, J lost 8 bases, and 5 bases stayed unmatched. CDR3 sequence (DNA): TGTGCCAGCAGCTCGGGACAGGGAGACGAAAAACTGTTTTTT. The encoded protein is CASSSGQGDEKLFF.

This clone was picked up a small number of times. This rearrangement joins TRBV10-2 to TRBJ2-1, with TRBD2 matching 12 bases. Losses at the gene ends were 1 base for V and 9 bases for J; bases not matched to a gene: 4. This CDR3 spans 15 amino acids. CDR1 and CDR2 from the germline V gene are WSHSY and SAAADI. The CDR3 loop reads CASSEYPGLAGEQFF. CDR3 in DNA: TGCGCCAGCAGTGAGTACCCGGGACTAGCGGGTGAGCAGTTCTTC.

The rearrangement joins TRBV7-9 to TRBJ1-2, with 11 bases matching TRBD1. The germline V gene has CDR1 SEHNR and CDR2 FQNEAQ (reference sequence). The V gene end was trimmed by 4 bases and the J gene end by 5 bases; junction bases not matched to a gene: 3. The CDR3 has 14 residues. CDR3 loop: CASSYGQGAYGYTF. CDR3 sequence (DNA): TGTGCCAGCAGCTACGGACAGGGGGCATATGGCTACACCTTC.

J is TRBJ2-3 and V is TRBV2, with a weak D call TRBD2 (6 bases). Per the germline V gene, CDR1 is SNHLY and CDR2 is FYNNEI. The length of the CDR3 is 16 residues. The germline V and J ends were trimmed by 6 bases and 0 bases, with 16 bases remaining between them. As DNA, the CDR3 is TGTGCCAGCAGGGGGGGAGCGGGTACTAGCACAGATACGCAGTATTTT. It yields the protein CASRGGAGTSTDTQYF.

The chain joins TRBV29-1 to TRBJ1-1; 9 bases fit TRBD1. From germline, CDR1 is SQVTM and CDR2 ANQGSEA. Trimming took 7 bases from V and 1 from J; bases not matched to a gene: 7. The CDR3 has 14 amino acids. CDR3 sequence: CSAARTGANTEAFF. The CDR3 DNA is TGCAGCGCCGCTCGGACAGGGGCGAACACTGAAGCTTTCTTT.

This clone was counted a few times. This chain links TRBV28 with TRBJ2-7, with 8 bases fitting TRBD1. V shed 6 bases and J 3 bases; nucleotides not matched to a gene: 10. CDR3 length equals 15 residues. Germline V gene sequence: CDR1 MDHEN, CDR2 SYDVKM. CDR3 bases: TGTGCCAGCAGCTCCAGGGGGCAAGTTAGCTACGAGCAGTACTTC. This sequence encodes CASSSRGQVSYEQYF.

The V and J genes are TRBV2 and TRBJ1-1; perhaps TRBD1 as D (6 bases). CDR1 is SNHLY and CDR2 is FYNNEI in the germline V gene. The germline V and J ends were trimmed by 6 bases and 5 bases, with 19 bases remaining between them. There are 15 residues in the CDR3. In DNA form, the CDR3 reads TGTGCCAGCAGGGGGGCGGAAGGGGGGGTGACTGAAGCTTTCTTT. As protein: CASRGAEGGVTEAFF.

The chain joins TRBV4-1 to TRBJ1-1; D ambiguous. Germline V lookup: CDR1 MGHRA, CDR2 YSYEKL. The CDR3 is 12 amino acids. Trimming cost V 4 bases and J 7 bases, with 10 bases left between them. This chain's CDR3 is CASSPTGDEAFF. CDR3 in DNA: TGCGCCAGCAGCCCGACGGGAGATGAAGCTTTCTTT.

Concerning this clone itself: Compared with germline, one end of the junction differs, possibly owing to a read error. The V and J genes are TRBV7-9 and TRBJ1-1; the D is unclear. CDR3 length equals 12 residues. Germline V gives CDR1 SEHNR, CDR2 FQNEAQ (reference sequence). Here the CDR3 reads CSSSLVAAEAFF. CDR3 nucleotides: TGTTCCAGCAGCTTAGTGGCGGCCGAAGCTTTCTTT.

V gene TRBV7-6 combines with J gene TRBJ2-7, with 15 positions matching TRBD2. The CDR3 has 15 residues. CDR1 is SGHVS and CDR2 is FNYEAQ in the germline V gene. V was clipped by 5 bases and J by 4 bases; unmatched bases: 3. CDR3 in DNA: TGTGCCAGCAGCCTGGGACTAGCGGGGGGTTACGAGCAGTACTTC. This translates into CASSLGLAGGYEQYF.

V usage is TRBV14 and J usage is TRBJ1-2, with D maybe TRBD1 (5 bases). The V gene's germline CDR1 is SGHDN and CDR2 FVKESK. The CDR3 extends over 12 amino acids. V was clipped by 4 bases and J by 6 bases, with 9 bases between them. The DNA of the CDR3 is TGTGCCAGCAGCCGGGGCATCGATGGCTACACCTTC. Translation: CASSRGIDGYTF.

V and J are TRBV4-1 and TRBJ2-1; 10 nucleotides match TRBD2. The CDR3 length is 18 residues. CDR1 is MGHRA, CDR2 YSYEKL, per germline. V was clipped by 2 bases and J by 8 bases; unmatched bases: 15. Here the CDR3 reads CASSQPALTGTSADEQFF. For the CDR3, the DNA is TGCGCCAGCAGCCAACCTGCTTTGACCGGGACTAGCGCTGATGAGCAGTTCTTC.

The rearrangement uses TRBV27 and TRBJ1-6; D might be TRBD1 (5 bases). Germline CDR1 is MNHEY and CDR2 is SMNVEV (reference sequence). Trimming took 7 bases from V and 7 from J, leaving 14 bases between them. The CDR3 contains 14 residues. The CDR3 region has the DNA TGTGCCAGCACCTATGCAGGGTACAATTCACCCCTCCACTTT. Protein: CASTYAGYNSPLHF.

This clone was picked up a small number of times. V and J are TRBV6-5 and TRBJ2-1; 9 bases are shared with TRBD2. The CDR3 extends over 13 amino acids. The germline V gene encodes CDR1 MNHEY and CDR2 SVGAGI. The ends lost 5 bases at V and 4 bases at J; junction bases unmatched: 0. The chain's CDR3 is CASSAGGYNEQFF. CDR3 coding DNA: TGTGCCAGCAGTGCGGGGGGGTACAATGAGCAGTTCTTC.

This clone was detected only once. The rearrangement uses TRBV4-1 and TRBJ1-5; maybe TRBD1 (6 bases). Trimming removed 1 base at V and 0 bases at J, with 13 bases between. This CDR3 has 17 amino acids. The germline gives CDR1 MGHRA, CDR2 YSYEKL. CDR3 DNA sequence: TGCGCCAGCAGCCAAGTGGGGGGGCCGTATAGCAATCAGCCCCAGCATTTT. Translating it yields CASSQVGGPYSNQPQHF.

The J gene is TRBJ2-5, the V gene TRBV20-1; D gene ambiguous. Germline-derived CDR1 and CDR2 are DFQATT and SNEGSKA (reference sequence). V lost 4 bases and J 5 bases, leaving 8 bases between the germline ends. The CDR3 contains 11 residues. CDR3 amino acids: CSAKTGETQYF. CDR3 bases: TGCAGTGCTAAGACTGGGGAGACCCAGTACTTC.

V usage is TRBV6-5 and J usage is TRBJ2-3; the D gene is possibly TRBD2 (7 bases). V shed 8 bases and J shed 7 bases, with 16 bases lying between them. Germline V lookup: CDR1 MNHEY, CDR2 SVGAGI. The CDR3 totals 13 residues. The CDR3 protein is CASREAGHYTQYF. CDR3 bases: TGTGCCAGCCGGGAGGCGGGACATTATACGCAGTATTTT.

The genes are TRBV6-1 and TRBJ1-5, with D uncertain. The CDR3 consists of 12 residues. CDR1 and CDR2 from the germline V gene are MNHNS and SASEGT. V was shortened by 5 bases and J by 6 bases, with 8 bases between the two germline ends. This CDR3 reads CASSTPGQPQHF. CDR3 sequence (DNA): TGTGCCAGCAGTACCCCGGGTCAGCCCCAGCATTTT.

V is TRBV7-2 and J is TRBJ1-3; 10 positions match TRBD1. The CDR3 sequence is 14 residues long. The germline CDR1 and CDR2 sequences are SGHTA and FQGNSA. After removal of 4 bases from V and 8 bases from J, the junction contained 5 bases not matched to a gene. The CDR3 DNA reads as TGTGCCAGCAGCTCGGACAGGGGGAGGCACACCATATATTTT. Translating gives CASSSDRGRHTIYF.

The chain is built from TRBV12-2 and TRBJ2-2; TRBD2, the table's D call, was not compared with the DNA. TRBV12-2 is tagged as a pseudogene. The CDR3 runs to 19 residues. The CDR3 loop is CASRPSGNKDSRGTGELFF. DNA for the CDR3: TGTGCAAGTCGCCCCAGCGGGAATAAGGACAGCCGAGGGACCGGGGAGCTGTTTTTT.

The chain joins TRBV5-1 to TRBJ2-1; possible D gene TRBD1, 5 bases. V gave up 4 bases and J gave up 4 bases, with 15 bases separating them. This CDR3 spans 15 amino acids. Germline CDR1 is SGHRS and CDR2 is YFSETQ. CDR3 DNA sequence: TGCGCCAGCAGCGCCTCAGGGCAGAGGTACAATGAGCAGTTCTTC. Encoded protein: CASSASGQRYNEQFF.

The J gene is TRBJ2-5, the V gene TRBV6-1; the D is unclear. The J call may be mistaken, given a closer DNA end match to TRBJ2-7. Per germline, CDR1 MNHNS and CDR2 SASEGT. This CDR3 is 14 amino acids long. The CDR3 spells CASSEAESSYEQYF. The CDR3 DNA follows: TGTGCCAGCAGTGAGGCGGAGAGCTCCTACGAGCAGTACTTC.

The J gene is TRBJ1-1, the V gene TRBV7-3; 7 bases are shared with TRBD1. In germline, CDR1 is SGHTA, CDR2 FQGTGA. The J segment lost 8 bases and the V segment lost 5 bases, leaving 5 bases of the junction unmatched. The CDR3 runs 12 residues. The chain's CDR3 is CASSRQGGEAFF. In DNA form, the CDR3 reads TGTGCCAGCAGCCGACAGGGAGGAGAAGCTTTCTTT.

The chain uses TRBV5-5 and TRBJ1-1; possibly TRBD1 for D (6 bases). In germline, CDR1 is SGHKS, CDR2 YYEKEE (reference sequence). The CDR3 consists of 16 residues. The V end was cut by 4 bases, the J end by 1 base, with 17 bases between. The CDR3 region has the DNA TGTGCCAGCAGCAAACAAGCCGGGACAAAGAACACTGAAGCTTTCTTT. This gives the protein CASSKQAGTKNTEAFF.

The chain uses TRBV30 and TRBJ2-5; a possible D gene is TRBD1 (6 bases). V lost 2 bases to trimming and J lost 5 bases, with 15 bases between them. Germline V gene lookup returns CDR1 GTSNPN and CDR2 SVGIG (reference sequence). The CDR3 extends over 14 amino acids. The CDR3 loop reads CAWSSQGQKETQYF. The CDR3 nucleotides are TGTGCCTGGAGTTCACAGGGTCAGAAGGAGACCCAGTACTTC.

The rearrangement uses TRBV21-1 and TRBJ1-2. TRBV21-1 is a documented pseudogene. The length of the CDR3 is 10 residues. CDR3 coding DNA: TGTGCCAGCAGCGAGTATGGCTACACCTTC. Amino acid sequence: CASSEYGYTF.

This clone occurred once. The chain combines TRBV5-1 with TRBJ2-2; 7 bases are shared with TRBD1. V gave up 0 bases and J gave up 0 bases; unmatched junction bases: 5. Germline CDR1 and CDR2: SGHRS and YFSETQ. CDR3 length equals 17 residues. The CDR3 region has the DNA TGCGCCAGCAGCTTGGCCCGGGGACAGACGAACACCGGGGAGCTGTTTTTT. Translation gives CASSLARGQTNTGELFF.

V and J are TRBV18 and TRBJ2-7, with D possibly matching TRBD1 (6 bases). The V gene's germline CDR1 is KGHSH and CDR2 LQKENI. V gave up 2 bases and J gave up 4 bases, with 12 bases separating them. The CDR3 is made up of 14 amino acids. The CDR3 DNA reads TGTGCCAGCTCACCAGGGACAAGTAATTACGAGCAGTACTTC. Amino acid sequence: CASSPGTSNYEQYF.

V and J are TRBV30 and TRBJ2-7; TRBD2 might be the D (6 bases). V lost 3 bases to trimming and J lost 3 bases, with 9 bases between them. The CDR3 totals 12 residues. Per the germline V gene, CDR1 is GTSNPN and CDR2 is SVGIG (reference sequence). The CDR3 reads CAWSWGDYEQYF. Here the CDR3 DNA reads TGTGCCTGGAGCTGGGGGGACTACGAGCAGTACTTC.